This T cell receptor (beta chain) was sequenced in a study of blood T cell repertoires in COVID-19. About the research overall: Sites in the United States, Italy and Spain provided acute and convalescent COVID-19 samples. In each case, the material was cDNA or gDNA derived from T cells, B-cell-depleted T cells, or PBMCs.

Clinical history as reported by participants underpinned cohort assignment. Before being deemed recovered, Cohort 3 donors had two negative PCRs, clearance, or symptom resolution. The germline gives CDR1 SGHRS, CDR2 YFSETQ. Losses at the gene ends were 5 bases for V and 3 bases for J; bases not matched to a gene: 9. The CDR3 is 15 residues long. The assay was immunoSEQ multiplex PCR, and TCRdb's table has in-frame clones only and misses some. The sample yields hundreds of thousands of clones, over 80% seen once. The clonotype originates from a woman aged 18 to 35 who had recovered from COVID-19. Sequencing used PBMCs or T cells enriched from blood (not recorded which). The chain combines TRBV5-1 with TRBJ2-3; 7 positions match TRBD2. CDR3 nucleotides: TGCGCCAGCAGATACCTAGCGGAGGCGACAGATACGCAGTATTTT. Its translation is CASRYLAEATDTQYF.